One and the same sample provided the 26 T cell receptor beta chains below, sequenced in a study of neurological immune-mediated disorders. A single record per CDR3 protein comes from TCRdb applying MiXCR to the 5' RACE reads. The table has around 49,000 distinct CDR3 sequences, about an eighth seen once; the top ten hold less than 5.5%. Time point: longitudinal time-point 2. Sample: PBMCs. The receptors originated from a male donor with HTLV-1-associated myelopathy (HAM/TSP).

This clonotype was detected ten times or more. The chain carries TRBV3-1 and TRBJ2-5; D remains ambiguous. CDR3 length: 14 amino acids. V was pared by 2 bases and J by 3 bases, with 10 bases between. The germline gives CDR1 LGHDT, CDR2 YNNKEL (reference sequence). CDR3 in DNA: TGTGCCAGCAGCCAAAGGGTCGCTGAAGAGACCCAGTACTTC. The encoded protein is CASSQRVAEETQYF.

This clonotype was recorded many times. The V and J genes are TRBV28 and TRBJ1-3, with D possibly being TRBD1 (5 bases). The ends were cut back, 10 bases at V and 0 bases at J, with 16 bases in the middle. The length of the CDR3 is 15 residues. Germline V CDR1 and CDR2: MDHEN, SYDVKM. The CDR3 bases are TGTGCCACCAGGACGGGGGGAGGCTCTGGAAACACCATATATTTT. As protein: CATRTGGGSGNTIYF.

This clonotype showed up many times. The rearrangement uses TRBV12-3 or TRBV12-4 and TRBJ1-5; TRBD1 matches at 7 bases. The CDR3 contains 16 residues. V gave up 3 bases and J gave up 3 bases; unmatched junction bases: 8. This CDR3 reads CASSFRTGPANQPQHF. CDR3 nucleotide sequence: TGTGCCAGCAGTTTCCGGACAGGACCCGCCAATCAGCCCCAGCATTTT.

This clonotype was detected many times. The V call is TRBV7-2, the J call TRBJ1-5; D unresolved. V shed 0 bases and J shed 5 bases, with 5 bases lying between them. CDR3 length equals 13 residues. Germline V gene sequence: CDR1 SGHTA, CDR2 FQGNSA. The CDR3 is CASSLAADQPQHF. Written as DNA, the CDR3 is TGTGCCAGCAGCTTAGCAGCTGATCAGCCCCAGCATTTT.

Ten or more counts support this clonotype. This rearrangement joins TRBV5-1 to TRBJ2-7; a weak D match, TRBD1 (5 bases). Germline V gene lookup returns CDR1 SGHRS and CDR2 YFSETQ. The CDR3 consists of 15 residues. V was pared by 4 bases and J by 0 bases, with 14 bases between. The CDR3 nucleotides are TGCGCCAGCAGCCGACAGTTTGGTGCCTCCTACGAGCAGTACTTC. Translating gives CASSRQFGASYEQYF. Together with reference TRBV5-1 and TRBJ2-7, the CDR3 gives the full variable domain: KAGVTQTPRYLIKTRGQQVTLSCSPISGHRSVSWYQQTPGQGLQFLFEYFSETQRNKGNFPGRFSGRQFSNSRSEMNVSTLELGDSALYLCASSRQFGASYEQYFGPGTRLTVT.

This clonotype appeared many times. The CDR3 spells CASSAVPGGELFF. Here the CDR3 DNA reads TGCGCCAGCAGCGCCGTGCCCGGCGGGGAGCTGTTTTTT. The chain couples TRBV5-1 to TRBJ2-2; D is undetermined. V shed 4 bases and J shed 7 bases, with 11 bases lying between them. The CDR3 consists of 13 residues. The germline CDR1 and CDR2 sequences are SGHRS and YFSETQ.

This clonotype was observed at least ten times. The CDR3 loop reads CATSDSRGGAVNEQFF. The CDR3 DNA follows: TGTGCCACCAGTGATTCCAGGGGGGGGGCGGTCAATGAGCAGTTCTTC. The V and J genes are TRBV24-1 and TRBJ2-1; D is tentatively TRBD1 or TRBD2 (7 bases each). The CDR3 is 16 residues long. V was shortened by 2 bases and J by 6 bases, with 16 bases between the two germline ends. From germline, CDR1 is KGHDR and CDR2 SFDVKD.

In its sample, this clonotype was seen many times. This chain joins TRBV5-1 and TRBJ2-5; 7 bases are shared with TRBD2. The CDR3 is made up of 15 amino acids. Germline V CDR1 and CDR2: SGHRS, YFSETQ. J gave up 5 bases and V 4 bases, and 11 bases lay outside the gene matches. CDR3 residues: CASSPRAAGRETQYF. CDR3 coding DNA: TGCGCCAGCAGCCCGAGGGCAGCGGGGAGGGAGACCCAGTACTTC.

The V and J genes are TRBV5-1 and TRBJ1-2, with D possibly TRBD1 on 6 matching bases. V shed 4 bases and J shed 5 bases, with 15 bases lying between them. The germline V gene has CDR1 SGHRS and CDR2 YFSETQ. This CDR3 has 14 residues. The CDR3, as DNA: TGCGCCAGCAGCCAAGGATCTGGACAGTATGGCTACACCTTC. It encodes CASSQGSGQYGYTF.

This clonotype was counted many times. The chain joins TRBV20-1 to TRBJ2-3, with 11 bases that match TRBD2. CDR1 and CDR2 (germline): DFQATT, SNEGSKA (reference sequence). The CDR3 sequence is 17 residues long. The V segment lost 5 bases and the J segment 3 bases; nucleotides outside the gene matches: 13. The CDR3 nucleotides read TGCAGTGCTTCCTCCACTAGCGGGGGTACGGGAACAGATACGCAGTATTTT. Protein product: CSASSTSGGTGTDTQYF.

Ten or more counts support this clonotype. The chain joins TRBV11-2 to TRBJ2-7; D could derive from TRBD1 or TRBD2 (5 bases each). Trimming removed 1 base from V and 6 bases from J, with 19 bases in between. Germline V gene data show CDR1 as SGHAT and CDR2 as FQNNGV. The CDR3 contains 16 residues. This chain's CDR3 is CASSLGAGREEGEQYF. The CDR3 DNA sequence: TGTGCCAGCAGCTTAGGGGCGGGCAGGGAAGAGGGCGAGCAGTACTTC. Variable domain in full (rest from reference TRBV11-2 and TRBJ2-7): EAGVAQSPRYKIIEKRQSVAFWCNPISGHATLYWYQQILGQGPKLLIQFQNNGVVDDSQLPKDRFSAERLKGVDSTLKIQPAKLEDSAVYLCASSLGAGREEGEQYFGPGTRLTVT.

V is TRBV7-2 and J is TRBJ2-7; D is perhaps TRBD1 (6 bases). This CDR3 spans 16 amino acids. With 5 bases removed from V and 2 bases from J, the gap between germline ends came to 19 bases. CDR1 is SGHTA, CDR2 FQGNSA, per germline. CDR3 protein: CASSEDIRGVTYEQYF. CDR3 nucleotides: TGTGCCAGCAGCGAAGACATCAGGGGCGTAACCTACGAGCAGTACTTC.

This clonotype was detected ten times or more. The genes are TRBV7-6 and TRBJ2-1; D not resolved. Trimming removed 0 bases at V and 5 bases at J, with 5 bases between. The germline CDR1 and CDR2 sequences are SGHVS and FNYEAQ. The CDR3 loop spans 13 amino acids. In nucleotides, the CDR3 is TGTGCCAGCAGCTTAGCGCTCCACAATGAGCAGTTCTTC. Protein sequence: CASSLALHNEQFF.

This clonotype was seen repeatedly, ten times or more. V is TRBV5-1 and J is TRBJ2-5; D gene ambiguous. Trimming shortened V by 2 bases and J by 0 bases, and 14 bases separated the two germline ends. CDR3 length equals 16 residues. The germline V gene encodes CDR1 SGHRS and CDR2 YFSETQ. CDR3: CASSFGSGLYQETQYF. The CDR3 DNA is TGCGCCAGCAGCTTTGGGTCCGGGTTGTACCAAGAGACCCAGTACTTC.

This clonotype has at least ten counts. The chain joins TRBV21-1 to TRBJ1-5; TRBD1, as called in the table, went unchecked against the DNA. TRBV21-1 represents a pseudogene. The CDR3 is 16 amino acids. The CDR3 loop is CASSNRQVSSNQPQHF. In DNA form, the CDR3 reads TGTGCCAGCAGCAACAGACAGGTTTCTAGCAATCAGCCCCAGCATTTT.

The sample holds many counts of this clonotype. The CDR3 DNA follows: TGCAGTGCTAGAGATCAACAGGGCACAGATACGCAGTATTTT. Translated: CSARDQQGTDTQYF. The chain couples TRBV20-1 to TRBJ2-3; D possibly corresponds to TRBD1 (5 bases). V was cut by 0 bases and J by 1 base, with 8 bases left in between. The CDR3 extends over 14 amino acids. Germline values: CDR1 DFQATT, CDR2 SNEGSKA (reference sequence).

This clonotype was recorded many times. The J gene is TRBJ1-5, the V gene TRBV20-1; TRBD1 aligns across 7 bases. Per the germline V gene, CDR1 is DFQATT and CDR2 is SNEGSKA (reference sequence). V lost 5 bases and J lost 1; bases outside the gene matches: 2. The CDR3 totals 13 residues. CDR3 coding DNA: TGCAGTGCTCGACAGGGCAGCAATCAGCCCCAGCATTTT. The encoded protein is CSARQGSNQPQHF.

This clonotype was counted many times. The rearrangement links TRBV20-1 to TRBJ2-3; D gene unclear. The CDR3 consists of 14 residues. V lost 5 bases and J lost 6, with 18 bases in between. From germline, CDR1 is DFQATT and CDR2 SNEGSKA (reference sequence). DNA for the CDR3: TGCAGTGCTCTCCCCGGGCCTGGACGGGATACGCAGTATTTT. Residues: CSALPGPGRDTQYF.

This clonotype came up many times. The V and J genes are TRBV6-1 and TRBJ1-5; 8 nucleotides agree with TRBD1. CDR3 length: 19 amino acids. Germline-derived CDR1 and CDR2 are MNHNS and SASEGT. Trimming took 5 bases from V and 0 from J; bases not matched to a gene: 15. The CDR3 sequence is CASSIQFDRGTISNQPQHF. DNA of the CDR3: TGTGCCAGCAGTATACAATTCGACAGGGGCACGATTAGCAATCAGCCCCAGCATTTT.

This clonotype was picked up many times. The chain combines TRBV29-1 with TRBJ2-7; unclear D gene. The V gene's germline CDR1 is SQVTM and CDR2 ANQGSEA. The CDR3 sequence is 12 residues long. CDR3 sequence reads: CSAEAETYEQYF. The DNA of the CDR3 is TGCAGTGCCGAGGCGGAAACCTACGAGCAGTACTTC.

This clonotype has a count of ten or more. This chain uses TRBV4-3 with TRBJ1-3; 10 bases agree with TRBD1. After removal of 3 bases from V and 4 bases from J, the junction contained 6 bases not matched to a gene. The CDR3 has 16 residues. The germline CDR1 and CDR2 sequences are LGHNA and YSLEER. The CDR3 DNA reads TGCGCCAGCAGCCACCCGACAGGGGGCACGGGAAACACCATATATTTT. It encodes CASSHPTGGTGNTIYF.

At least ten counts were recorded for this clonotype. The V call is TRBV29-1, the J call TRBJ2-7, with 7 bases identical to TRBD2. CDR3 length: 12 amino acids. The J segment lost 6 bases and the V segment lost 4 bases, leaving 6 bases of the junction unmatched. In germline, CDR1 is SQVTM, CDR2 ANQGSEA. CDR3 region: CSVGEGIREQYF. In nucleotides, the CDR3 is TGCAGCGTTGGGGAGGGGATCCGCGAGCAGTACTTC.

This clonotype was seen at least ten times. This sequence joins TRBV18 and TRBJ2-3; TRBD1 aligns across 10 bases. J lost 5 bases, V lost 3 bases, and 5 bases had no gene match. This CDR3 contains 15 residues. CDR1 and CDR2 from the germline V gene are KGHSH and LQKENI. The CDR3 loop reads CASSPRQGAQDTQYF. CDR3 DNA: TGTGCCAGCTCACCCAGACAGGGGGCTCAAGATACGCAGTATTTT.

In this sample, this clonotype turned up many times. This chain links TRBV5-1 with TRBJ2-5, with D tentatively TRBD1 (5 bases). The V end was cut by 0 bases, the J end by 5 bases, with 11 bases between. There are 14 residues in the CDR3. Looked up from germline, CDR1 is SGHRS and CDR2 is YFSETQ. The CDR3, as DNA: TGCGCCAGCAGCTTGGGCAGGGTAGTGGAGACCCAGTACTTC. Translation gives CASSLGRVVETQYF.

With regard to this clonotype: A much larger clone sits a single nucleotide away, making a read error possible. V and J are TRBV28 and TRBJ2-1, with D perhaps assigned TRBD1 or TRBD2 (5 bases each). The V gene lost 9 bases and the J gene lost 8 bases, with 23 bases spanning the gap. This CDR3 region has 15 residues. The germline V gene has CDR1 MDHEN and CDR2 SYDVKM. The CDR3 nucleotides are TGTGCCAGAAACAACCCCCCACGGGGCGCGGATGAGCAGTTCTTC. Protein: CARNNPPRGADEQFF.

This clonotype was counted only a few times. The rearrangement joins TRBV7-2 to TRBJ2-1; D possibly uses TRBD1 or TRBD2 (5 bases each). V was clipped by 6 bases and J by 4 bases, with 19 bases between them. Germline assignment: CDR1 SGHTA and CDR2 FQGNSA. This CDR3 contains 16 residues. Here the CDR3 DNA reads TGTGCCAGCAGACCTAGCAGGGAGCTTGGGTACAATGAGCAGTTCTTC. It specifies CASRPSRELGYNEQFF.